Listed below are T cell receptor beta chains from one sample, sequenced in a study of T cell changes during pregnancy in multiple sclerosis. Assay: immunoSEQ multiplex PCR; the TCRdb copy retains only in-frame clones and omits some. The table shows roughly 99,000 clones, with 85% to 95% occurring only once. Sequencing was performed on peripheral blood, taken in the third trimester of pregnancy. Receptors originate from a female donor in good health, enrolled as a control in a pregnancy study. Each CDR3 is given with its conserved first and last residue. The D gene is left open where the match is weak. Not all rows give a size; the values are once, few, many and, for expanded clones, a class.

V	D	J	size	CDR3	DNA
TRBV19	-	TRBJ1-5	-	CASKVRAGYDQPQHF	TGTGCCAGCAAAGTCAGGGCGGGGTACGATCAGCCCCAGCATTTT
TRBV27	-	TRBJ1-1	-	CASSLSWELTEAFF	TGTGCCAGCAGTTTATCGTGGGAGCTCACTGAAGCTTTCTTT
TRBV4-2	-	TRBJ2-7	few	CASRTQAGGFYEQYF	TGTGCCAGCAGGACCCAGGCAGGGGGGTTCTACGAGCAGTACTTC
TRBV5-5	TRBD2	TRBJ2-1	-	CASSLRQGLANEQFF	TGTGCCAGCAGCTTGCGACAGGGACTAGCCAATGAGCAGTTCTTC
TRBV2	-	TRBJ1-5	-	CASSEVGGPVNQPQHF	TGTGCCAGCAGTGAGGTCGGGGGTCCGGTCAATCAGCCCCAGCATTTT
TRBV19	-	TRBJ2-1	-	CASKNNGGFEQFF	TGTGCCAGTAAGAACAACGGGGGTTTTGAGCAGTTCTTC
TRBV6-5	-	TRBJ2-7	-	CASSATGLGEQYF	TGTGCCAGCAGTGCTACAGGTTTGGGCGAGCAGTACTTC
TRBV7-8	-	TRBJ2-7	-	CASSLVVGAAEQYF	TGTGCCAGCAGCTTAGTTGTAGGGGCGGCCGAGCAGTACTTC
TRBV7-2	TRBD1	TRBJ1-2	-	CASHTDRGLGYTF	TGTGCCAGCCATACGGACAGGGGGCTCGGCTACACCTTC
TRBV4-1	-	TRBJ2-7	-	CASSQDKLSYYEQYF	TGCGCCAGCAGCCAAGATAAACTATCTTACTACGAGCAGTACTTC
TRBV7-8	-	TRBJ2-2	once	CASIRTENTGELFF	TGTGCCAGCATCAGGACAGAGAACACCGGGGAGCTGTTTTTT
TRBV7-8	-	TRBJ1-3	once	CASSSDRSSGNTIYF	TGTGCCAGCAGCTCGGACAGATCCTCTGGAAACACCATATATTTT
TRBV18	-	TRBJ2-7	-	CASSSGTIYEQYF	TGTGCCAGCTCATCCGGGACAATCTACGAGCAGTACTTC
TRBV4-2	TRBD1	TRBJ1-1	-	CASSQGSGGTEAFF	TGTGCCAGCAGCCAGGGATCAGGGGGTACTGAAGCTTTCTTT
TRBV30	TRBD1	TRBJ1-1	-	CAWSLSGTDEAFF	TGTGCCTGGAGTTTGTCCGGGACAGATGAAGCTTTCTTT
TRBV15	-	TRBJ2-2	-	CATSRDLPTTTANTGELFF	TGTGCCACCAGCAGAGACCTACCTACTACGACCGCGAACACCGGGGAGCTGTTTTTT
TRBV6-5	-	TRBJ1-1	-	CASSYVAGYRNTEAFF	TGTGCCAGCAGTTACGTGGCAGGGTATCGGAACACTGAAGCTTTCTTT
TRBV27	-	TRBJ1-2	-	CASSSGGGYYGYTF	TGTGCCAGCAGTTCCGGCGGAGGATACTATGGCTACACCTTC
TRBV6-6	-	TRBJ2-7	-	CASMWGNDEQYF	TGTGCCAGCATGTGGGGCAACGACGAGCAGTACTTC
TRBV7-2	TRBD2	TRBJ2-5	-	CASSLSRGGPETQYF	TGTGCCAGCAGCTTATCCCGGGGGGGGCCCGAGACCCAGTACTTC
TRBV27	-	TRBJ2-7	-	CASSLRGSTYEQYF	TGTGCCAGCAGTTTACGGGGATCCACCTACGAGCAGTACTTC
TRBV6-1	-	TRBJ1-5	-	CASSEKSRGQPQHF	TGTGCCAGCAGTGAAAAATCCAGGGGTCAGCCCCAGCATTTT
TRBV4-2	TRBD1	TRBJ1-2	-	CASSQETGARGYTF	TGTGCCAGCAGCCAAGAAACAGGGGCGCGAGGCTACACCTTC
TRBV5-1	-	TRBJ1-1	-	CASSLAGGEVTEAFF	TGCGCCAGCAGCTTGGCCGGAGGGGAAGTCACTGAAGCTTTCTTT
TRBV18	-	TRBJ2-5	-	CASSPRRDETQYF	TGTGCCAGCTCACCACGCCGAGATGAGACCCAGTACTTC
TRBV9	TRBD1	TRBJ1-3	-	CASSKGAGSGNTIYF	TGTGCCAGCAGCAAGGGGGCAGGCTCTGGAAACACCATATATTTT
TRBV19	TRBD1	TRBJ1-1	-	CASSRQGNLKSNTEAFF	TGTGCCAGTAGTAGACAGGGAAATTTAAAATCGAACACTGAAGCTTTCTTT
TRBV7-2	-	TRBJ1-2	-	CASSQNPGLPSGYTF	TGTGCCAGCAGCCAAAATCCGGGACTCCCTTCTGGCTACACCTTC
TRBV30	-	TRBJ1-5	once	CAWSVRFQGSQPQHF	TGTGCCTGGAGTGTACGTTTCCAGGGGAGTCAGCCCCAGCATTTT
TRBV29-1	-	TRBJ2-7	-	CSVEGHTAYEQYF	TGCAGCGTTGAGGGGCATACCGCCTACGAGCAGTACTTC
TRBV4-3	TRBD2	TRBJ2-7	-	CASSRTSGFYEQYF	TGCGCCAGCAGCCGGACTAGCGGCTTCTACGAGCAGTACTTC